Given below is one T cell receptor beta chain in context. Its cognate antigen has yet to be identified. Per-nucleotide qualities are absent, and no much larger clonotype sits a single base away. According to the study, the label for this sample's time point signals: 2014-2015 season, 7 days after vaccination. Adults received seasonal inactivated influenza vaccine (Fluvarix), and TCRB sequencing tracked sorted blood CD4 subsets before and after vaccination. To be eligible, subjects had to live in the community and must not have received influenza vaccine in the previous 6 months. Reasons for exclusion included contraindications to influenza vaccine, substance abuse, HIV/AIDS, active malignancy, immunomodulatory medication, and active illness such as respiratory infection. Per time point, between roughly 35 and 100 mL of blood was sampled. Circulating Tfh were defined as non-naive CD4+CXCR5+PD-1+ cells and sorted into ICOS+CD38+ and ICOS-CD38- fractions. Ficoll-Paque PLUS or SepMate separation was used to isolate PBMC. Before DNA was extracted, the cell subsets were sorted from PBMC using a BD FACS Aria.

The sample belongs to a study of follicular helper T cells after annual influenza vaccination (dated by TCRdb to about 2017). Concerning the study at large: After each seasonal influenza vaccination, blood samples were collected on days 0, 7 and 28. To study recall of cTfh clones, some subjects were followed through successive annual vaccinations in the 2013-2014, 2014-2015 and 2015-2016 seasons. One week after vaccination, a second recruited cohort of 12 to 13 subjects (Table S1) displayed a similar ICOS+CD38+ cTfh response. Multi-year samples were obtained from about six subjects, with two vaccination seasons covered for a few subjects and three seasons covered for two subjects. Samples from 2013-2014 were cryopreserved, whereas samples from about 2015 were processed immediately after collection. The paper's findings and limits, for the study overall: Day 7 ICOS+CD38+ clones were most often found later in ICOS-CD38- cTfh, suggesting that subset may serve as a memory reservoir. With successive annual vaccinations, a recurrent oligoclonal ICOS+CD38+ cTfh response was recalled, and this response contained tetramer and AIM influenza-specific clonotypes. Only roughly 9.5-20% of analyzed cells yielded productive TCRB sequences, so sampling of rare clonotypes was not possible. ICOS+CD38+ cTfh clonality correlated with the frequency of that population, and its change correlated with the change in circulating plasmablast frequency.

Trimming takes 2 bases off V and 3 bases off J; junction bases not matched to a gene: 7. The cysteine opens and the phenylalanine closes a CDR3 of 18 amino acids. Only the CDR3 region is kept as DNA, spanning 54 bases read in frame from base 1. CDR1 and CDR2, looked up from the germline V gene (reference sequence), are LNHDA and SQIVND. Library method: the immunoSEQ multiplex PCR assay. Adaptive Biotechnologies handled the TCRB amplification, library preparation, sequencing and preliminary bioinformatics at Survey level resolution. For TCRB sequencing, genomic DNA from sorted cTfh populations was amplified by multiplex PCR. Per the authors' processing: In R, clonality was calculated as 1 minus the normalized Shannon entropy, and the Gini index was computed using the R package ineq. The overlap score was defined as the summed counts of shared sequences divided by the total counts of all sequences in both compared samples. Fisher's exact test, with an assumed theoretical repertoire of 10^7 TCRB sequences, was used to assess the significance of shared clonotypes. TCRdb's version of the immuneACCESS table is confined to in-frame rearrangements and falls short of the full clone set. An unresolved V gene accounts for under half of the shortfall where checked; the remainder is of unknown origin. Clonal size and the V and J genes are those of that table, whereas D and trimming came from the DNA. For this sample the table gives nearly 15,000 clones, of which about 88% were detected only once. The ten largest account for about 1.3% of the sample.

The specimen was CXCR5+ CD38- circulating T follicular helper cells from blood, collected 7 days after influenza vaccination. What this sample's cell subset or site label stands for: circulating Tfh, non-naive CD4+CXCR5+PD-1+ (ICOS+CD38+ or ICOS-CD38-). The chain is encoded by TRBV19 joined to TRBJ2-2, and 12 junctional nucleotides match TRBD2. The sequence derives from an adult who received the influenza vaccine. CDR3 protein: CASSIRTSGTPHTGELFF. The DNA sequence is TGTGCCAGTAGTATACGGACTAGCGGGACCCCCCACACCGGGGAGCTGTTTTTT. Where the CDR3 stops, the reference TRBV19 and TRBJ2-2 genes take over; the full variable domain is DGGITQSPKYLFRKEGQNVTLSCEQNLNHDAMYWYRQDPGQGLRLIYYSQIVNDFQKGDIAEGYSVSREKKESFPLTVTSAQKNPTAFYLCASSIRTSGTPHTGELFFGEGSRLTVL.